Below, 11 T cell receptor beta chains from the same sample are listed, as sequenced in a study of cytomegalovirus exposure and HLA in healthy donors. In the PCR, 60 Vbeta and 13 Jbeta primers were used. Repertoires were generated with immunoSEQ multiplex PCR, while TCRdb's copy carries only in-frame clones and drops some. Its listing shows 70,000 or so clones. The sample taken for sequencing was PBMCs. All receptors come from a female donor in good health and CMV-seropositive.

The chain is built from TRBV29-1 and TRBJ1-2; the match to TRBD1 covers 7 bases. CDR1 and CDR2 (germline): SQVTM, ANQGSEA. V shed 3 bases, J shed 4 bases, and the junction held 5 bases outside the gene matches. This CDR3 spans 13 amino acids. DNA of the CDR3: TGCAGCGTTGACCGACAGGGAGCCTATGGCTACACCTTC. Translated: CSVDRQGAYGYTF. Full variable domain (remainder filled in from reference TRBV29-1 and TRBJ1-2): SAVISQKPSRDICQRGTSLTIQCQVDSQVTMMFWYRQQPGQSLTLIATANQGSEATYESGFVIDKFPISRPNLTFSTLTVSNMSPEDSSIYLCSVDRQGAYGYTFGSGTRLTVV.

The gene calls are TRBV5-4 and TRBJ2-3; perhaps TRBD2 as D (5 bases). Germline V lookup: CDR1 SGHNT, CDR2 YYREEE (reference sequence). The V end lost 0 bases, the J end lost 2 bases, and 13 bases lay between the germline ends. The CDR3 runs 16 residues. The CDR3 sequence is CASSLALERDTDTQYF. CDR3 nucleotides: TGTGCCAGCAGCTTGGCCCTCGAGAGGGACACAGATACGCAGTATTTT. The variable domain in full, with the rest retrieved from reference TRBV5-4 and TRBJ2-3, is ETGVTQSPTHLIKTRGQQVTLRCSSQSGHNTVSWYQQALGQGPQFIFQYYREEENGRGNFPPRFSGLQFPNYSSELNVNALELDDSALYLCASSLALERDTDTQYFGPGTRLTVL.

This chain connects TRBV18 to TRBJ2-3, with 9 bases matching TRBD1. With 2 bases clipped from V and 2 bases from J, the junction kept 8 bases outside the gene matches. CDR1 is KGHSH and CDR2 is LQKENI in the germline V gene. The CDR3 extends over 17 amino acids. CDR3 nucleotide sequence: TGTGCCAGCTCACCAAGTGCCGGGACAGGGTTCACAGATACGCAGTATTTT. Protein: CASSPSAGTGFTDTQYF.

The V and J genes are TRBV29-1 and TRBJ2-7; 9 bases are a match to TRBD1. Trimming removed 7 bases from V and 8 bases from J; junction bases left unmatched: 12. The CDR3 is 13 residues long. The germline gives CDR1 SQVTM, CDR2 ANQGSEA. The DNA for the CDR3 is TGCAGCGCACAGGAGGCTACAGGGGGCAAGCAGTACTTC. The encoded protein is CSAQEATGGKQYF.

J is TRBJ1-1 and V is TRBV5-1, with TRBD1 matching 10 bases. The germline V gene has CDR1 SGHRS and CDR2 YFSETQ. V dropped 2 bases and J dropped 3; count of bases not matched to a gene: 7. The CDR3 contains 16 residues. CDR3 in DNA: TGCGCCAGCAGCTTTGGGACAGGGGCAGGGGACACTGAAGCTTTCTTT. Translating gives CASSFGTGAGDTEAFF.

J is TRBJ2-7 and V is TRBV6-6; possible D gene TRBD2, 5 bases. Per germline, CDR1 MNHNY and CDR2 SVGAGI (reference sequence). The CDR3 consists of 14 residues. V lost 7 bases, J lost 3 bases, and 16 bases lay in between. CDR3 nucleotide sequence: TGTGCCAGCACCGACGAGGACTCGGACTACGAGCAGTACTTC. It encodes CASTDEDSDYEQYF.

V gene TRBV7-3 combines with J gene TRBJ2-7, with 12 nucleotides matching TRBD2. Germline CDR1 is SGHTA and CDR2 is FQGTGA. J was trimmed by 2 bases and V by 8 bases; bases with no gene match: 7. The CDR3 consists of 15 residues. CDR3 coding DNA: TGTGCCAGCGCGACTAGCGGGAGTTCGGCCTACGAGCAGTACTTC. Protein: CASATSGSSAYEQYF. Filled out from reference TRBV7-3 and TRBJ2-7, the complete variable domain reads GAGVSQTPSNKVTEKGKYVELRCDPISGHTALYWYRQSLGQGPEFLIYFQGTGAADDSGLPNDRFFAVRPEGSVSTLKIQRTERGDSAVYLCASATSGSSAYEQYFGPGTRLTVT.

This chain uses TRBV7-2 with TRBJ1-2, with D hard to call. The V gene lost 5 bases and the J gene lost 1 base, with 11 bases spanning the gap. The CDR3 has 14 amino acids. CDR1 SGHTA and CDR2 FQGNSA come from the germline V gene. The CDR3 DNA sequence: TGTGCCAGCAGCCCTGCCAGAGGTAACTATGGCTACACCTTC. Residues: CASSPARGNYGYTF.

The gene calls are TRBV14 and TRBJ1-2, with D unresolved. With 2 bases removed from V and 8 bases from J, the gap between germline ends came to 15 bases. There are 14 residues in the CDR3. Germline CDR1 is SGHDN and CDR2 is FVKESK. In DNA, the CDR3 is TGTGCCAGCAGCCAATATGAGATCGCGGGCGGCTACACCTTC. This translates into CASSQYEIAGGYTF. Full variable domain (outside the CDR3, taken from reference TRBV14 and TRBJ1-2): EAGVTQFPSHSVIEKGQTVTLRCDPISGHDNLYWYRRVMGKEIKFLLHFVKESKQDESGMPNNRFLAERTGGTYSTLKVQPAELEDSGVYFCASSQYEIAGGYTFGSGTRLTVV.

The chain recombines TRBV25-1 with TRBJ2-3, with D perhaps matching TRBD1 (7 bases). Trimming pared 6 bases from V and 6 bases from J, leaving 16 bases between. This CDR3 region has 14 residues. Germline V gene lookup returns CDR1 MGHDK and CDR2 SYGVNS. Here the CDR3 DNA reads TGTGCCAGCAGGCGGGACAGTGGTTCGGATACGCAGTATTTT. Translated: CASRRDSGSDTQYF.

V is TRBV28 and J is TRBJ2-2, with D unresolved. This CDR3 is built from 15 residues. V lost 3 bases and J 0 bases, leaving 8 bases between the germline ends. Germline CDR1 reads MDHEN; CDR2 reads SYDVKM. CDR3 loop: CASSFPSSNTGELFF. CDR3 nucleotides: TGTGCCAGCAGTTTTCCCAGTTCGAACACCGGGGAGCTGTTTTTT.